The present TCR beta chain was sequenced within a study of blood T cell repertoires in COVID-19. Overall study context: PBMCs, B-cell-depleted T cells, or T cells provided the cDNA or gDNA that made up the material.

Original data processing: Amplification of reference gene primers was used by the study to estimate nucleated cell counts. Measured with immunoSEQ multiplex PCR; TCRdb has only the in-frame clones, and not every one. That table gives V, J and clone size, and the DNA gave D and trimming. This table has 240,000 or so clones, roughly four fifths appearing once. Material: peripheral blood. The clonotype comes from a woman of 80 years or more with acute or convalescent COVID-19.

In DNA, the CDR3 is TGTGCCAGCACAAGGACAGGAGACTACTATGGCTACACCTTC. Translated: CASTRTGDYYGYTF. The V gene is TRBV28, the J gene TRBJ1-2; 7 bases align to TRBD1. CDR3 size: 14 residues. The junction had 8 bases not matched to a gene; V was cut back by 7 bases and J by 3 bases. Germline loops: CDR1 MDHEN, CDR2 SYDVKM.